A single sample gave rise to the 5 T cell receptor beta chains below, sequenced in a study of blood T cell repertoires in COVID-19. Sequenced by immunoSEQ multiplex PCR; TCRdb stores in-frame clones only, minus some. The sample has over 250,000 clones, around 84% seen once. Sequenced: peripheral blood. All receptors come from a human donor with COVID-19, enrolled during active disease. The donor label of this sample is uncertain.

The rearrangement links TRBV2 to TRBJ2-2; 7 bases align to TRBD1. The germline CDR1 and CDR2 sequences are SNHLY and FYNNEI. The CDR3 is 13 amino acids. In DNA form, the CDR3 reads TGTGCACGACAGGGAGTGAACACCGGGGAGCTGTTTTTT. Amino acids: CARQGVNTGELFF.

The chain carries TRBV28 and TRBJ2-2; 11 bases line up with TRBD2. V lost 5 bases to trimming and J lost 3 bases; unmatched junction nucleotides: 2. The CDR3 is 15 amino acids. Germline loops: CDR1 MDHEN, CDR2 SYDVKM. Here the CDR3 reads CASSEGLADTGELFF. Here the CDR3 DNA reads TGTGCCAGCAGTGAGGGACTAGCGGACACCGGGGAGCTGTTTTTT.

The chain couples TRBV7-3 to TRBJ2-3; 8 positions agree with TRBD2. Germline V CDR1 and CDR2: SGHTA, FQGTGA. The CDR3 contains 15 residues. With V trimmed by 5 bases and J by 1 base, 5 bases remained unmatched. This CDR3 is CASSTSSGGTDTQYF. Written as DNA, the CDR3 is TGTGCCAGCAGCACTAGTAGCGGGGGCACAGATACGCAGTATTTT.

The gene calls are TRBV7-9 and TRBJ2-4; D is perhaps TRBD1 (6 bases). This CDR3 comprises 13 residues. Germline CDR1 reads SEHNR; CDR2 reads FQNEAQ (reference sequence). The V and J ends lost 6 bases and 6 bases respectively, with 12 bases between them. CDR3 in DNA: TGTGCCAGCAGTTCAGGGGAAGTAAACATTCAGTACTTC. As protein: CASSSGEVNIQYF.

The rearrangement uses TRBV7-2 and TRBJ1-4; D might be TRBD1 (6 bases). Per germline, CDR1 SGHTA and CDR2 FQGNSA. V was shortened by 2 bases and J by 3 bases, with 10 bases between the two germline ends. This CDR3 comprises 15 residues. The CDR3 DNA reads TGTGCCAGCAGCTTACTAGGACAGCCTAATGAAAAACTGTTTTTT. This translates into CASSLLGQPNEKLFF.